This T cell receptor (beta chain) was identified during a study of blood T cell repertoires in COVID-19. Sequencing used immunoSEQ multiplex PCR; TCRdb keeps in-frame clones, though not all of them. The sample holds 200,000 or so clones, roughly 87% seen once. This clone was found a few times. Looked up from germline, CDR1 is MDHEN and CDR2 is SYDVKM. Deletions cut 7 bases from V and 4 bases from J, with 17 bases between. CDR3 length: 15 amino acids. Sample: PBMCs or T cells enriched from blood (not recorded which). The rearrangement joins TRBV28 to TRBJ2-1, with D tentatively TRBD2 (5 bases). The TCR originated in a man younger than 40 in a cohort exposed to, infected with or recovered from COVID-19 (not recorded which). CDR3 DNA sequence: TGTGCCAGCAAGGTGATAAGCGGTTCATACAATGAGCAGTTCTTC. This translates into CASKVISGSYNEQFF. Together with reference TRBV28 and TRBJ2-1, the CDR3 gives the full variable domain: DVKVTQSSRYLVKRTGEKVFLECVQDMDHENMFWYRQDPGLGLRLIYFSYDVKMKEKGDIPEGYSVSREKKERFSLILESASTNQTSMYLCASKVISGSYNEQFFGPGTRLTVL.